This T cell receptor (beta chain) was sequenced for a study of T-cell memory formation after mild COVID-19. Whole-study context: Largely donor-specific sequence clusters came from two donors. Points from the study as a whole: Unconfirmed was the SARS-CoV-2 specificity of second-wave clones that peaked on day 37. Some clones that responded turned up in pre-infection memory, which suggests that cross-reactive memory joined in.

This clonotype has only a few counts. Its target is not known. V dropped 3 bases and J dropped 4 bases, with 12 bases sitting between them. The CDR3 is 15 amino acids. Germline V gene sequence: CDR1 LGHNA, CDR2 YSLEER. MiXCR was run by TCRdb on the 5' RACE reads, yielding one entry per CDR3 protein. The table records 100,000 to 120,000 distinct CDR3 sequences, about a fifth of them present only once. Input material: PBMCs or a T cell subset sorted from them (not recorded which). V usage is TRBV4-3 and J usage is TRBJ2-2, with a tentative D call TRBD1 (6 bases). The sequence was collected from a man in his late teens or twenties who had mild COVID-19 (a few samples of this study predate the infection). Cell type and time point are not known. CDR3 protein: CASSQLTGFTGELFF. The CDR3 nucleotides read TGCGCCAGCAGCCAGCTTACAGGGTTCACCGGGGAGCTGTTTTTT.